This TCR beta chain emerged from a study of cytomegalovirus exposure and HLA in healthy donors (dated 2017 in TCRdb). Regarding the complete study: An earlier analysis of approximately 600 of the donors reported 250 to 300 Gb of sequence data and 117 million unique TCR beta sequences from about 179 million T cells. On average, roughly 250,000 unique TCR beta nucleotide sequences were sequenced per donor among some 420 genotyped donors of the cohort, with roughly 20% of those sequences being non-productive. All discovery cohort repertoires had been generated on a single sequencing platform. Of the roughly 420 genotyped donors, more than 75% were placed in the genetic ancestry cluster associated with self-reported Caucasian donors. Class I and class II HLA loci were covered by the typing at four-digit resolution. To predict cytomegalovirus infection status, the study combined high-throughput TCR immunosequencing, statistical association of individual TCRs with disease status, and machine learning. In a later genetic analysis, genome-wide SNP genotypes for about 60% of the 666 donors were used, and that subset was treated as a discovery cohort. Besides the first cohort of approximately 710 subjects, a separate validation cohort made up of roughly 120 different subjects was used. Several DR-DQ haplotypes were treated as single units for association and clustering because of strong linkage in the cohort. The study was designed to test whether signatures of past pathogen exposure could be identified by cataloging public T cell receptors. The number of typed donors differed by locus: 629-630 for A, B, C, DRB1 and DQB1; 522 for DQA1; around 610 for DPA1; and roughly 490 for DPB1. Donor age, sex, ethnicity and CMV serostatus were compiled together with the repertoire data. A later analysis re-examined previously published TCR beta repertoires from more than 600 donors and added high-resolution HLA genotyping to investigate patterns of TCR occurrence. Around 320 gigabases of sequencing data and approximately 85 million unique TCR sequences were included in an early release covering around 650 HLA-typed donors. In the later analysis, no new phenotypic data were used to find candidate immune exposures; instead, reliance was placed on TCR beta sequences and their occurrence across donors. The study used immunosequencing to profile the T cell repertoires of more than 650 subjects and linked those repertoires to cytomegalovirus serostatus. To decide whether each TCR beta V gene segment behaved as functional or pseudogenic, an earlier analysis of approximately 590 of the donors relied on high-throughput TCR beta sequencing.

The library was generated by the immunoSEQ multiplex PCR assay. For the multiplex PCR, a mixture combining 60 forward primers for TCR Vbeta segments and 13 reverse primers for TCR Jbeta segments was used. A multiplex PCR assay on genomic DNA amplified the CDR3 region of rearranged TCR beta genes. On the Illumina HiSeq System, the amplified TCR beta libraries were sequenced as 87-base-pair reads. In the paper's pipeline: A later analysis tallied 70 million to 100 million unique TCR beta chains across the 610 or so repertoires, and around 9.9 million of those chains were shared by two or more donors. Raw reads were error-corrected and collapsed into unique sequences by a nearest-neighbor algorithm in which closely related sequences were merged to remove PCR and sequencing errors. CDR3 sequences were aligned to IMGT reference sequences to assign V, D and J gene segments. For a sequence to be retained, at least a six-nucleotide match to both a V gene segment and a J gene segment was required. Rearrangements were classified as productive when the CDR3 lacked stop codons and remained in frame with V and J, and all other rearrangements were classified as non-productive. Following IMGT convention, CDR3 was defined as the stretch from the second conserved V-encoded cysteine to the conserved J-encoded phenylalanine. Sequences without an unambiguous match to a single V gene segment were excluded from the earlier analysis of approximately 600 of the donors. An earlier analysis of 550 to 650 of the donors classified V segments as functional when productive rearrangements were above 56.7% and as segregating when the standard deviation between donors was above 5%. A statistical classification framework was developed to diagnose cytomegalovirus status using the catalog of TCR beta chain sequences. A later analysis assigned V and J genes by comparing TCR nucleotide sequences with IMGT/GENE-DB human TR gene sequences. A later analysis assigned CDR3 sequences and most-parsimonious VDJ recombination scenarios with the TCRdist pipeline. In a later analysis, each TCR beta chain was defined by its CDR3 amino acid sequence together with its V-gene family, and reads without a unique V-gene family were excluded. As a way to deal with suspected cross-contamination and a sequencing artifact, a later analysis dropped 450 to 600 nucleotide sequences that were highly shared and had low generation probability. For each public chain, a later analysis derived a clonal expansion index from normalized ranks of inferred template counts within each repertoire. In a later analysis, generation probabilities were computed using a VDJ recombination model fitted to out-of-frame rearrangements, and the results were checked against IGoR. In a later analysis, hypergeometric tests were used to score TCR-TCR, TCR-HLA and TCR-CMV co-occurrence, with a repertoire-size bias correction applied to TCR pairs. In a later analysis, false discovery rates were estimated by permuting HLA or CMV assignments 20 times. A later analysis grouped co-occurring TCRs with DBSCAN, adding TCRdist sequence similarity when clustering within HLA-allele-positive subsets. Co-occurrence clustering excluded repertoires with fewer than 30,000 or more than 120,000 public chains, plus five with anomalous nucleotide sharing. TCRdb obtained this table from immuneACCESS and retained in-frame rearrangements with V and J assigned. These tables miss some clones; where compared with another copy, unresolved V genes account for less than half of the shortfall, and the remainder is unexplained. V, J and clone size are those of that table, while D and trimming were read from the DNA. This sample comprises about 150,000 clones, about three quarters of them detected only once. The ten largest clones add up to 10% to 15% of the sample.

Per the germline V gene, KGHSY is the CDR1 and FQNENV is the CDR2. From the cysteine through the phenylalanine, the CDR3 covers 15 amino acids. Of all the DNA, just the CDR3 is kept, 45 bases in frame from base 1. The germline V and J ends show losses of 4 bases and 0 bases respectively, and no gene match explains 3 bases of the junction. The cohort comprised approximately 700 healthy bone marrow donors. Cohort members were all nominally healthy when sampled, although unrecorded immune exposures were likely present. The donor was CMV seropositive and was included in the group of 250 to 300 seropositive cohort members. Each donor provided a peripheral blood sample, and peripheral blood mononuclear cells were used for TCR beta sequencing. Genomic DNA extraction from the blood cell samples was performed with the Qiagen DNeasy Blood Extraction Kit. About this clone itself: Its cognate antigen has yet to be identified. No per-base quality is available; no much larger clone lies one base away.

The full study reports these points: In a later analysis, several top co-occurrence clusters were reported to appear linked to parvovirus B19, influenza, CMV and Epstein-Barr virus. Because the 87-base-pair reads could not distinguish some IMGT-functional V segments, including TRBV6-2 and TRBV6-3, those segments were excluded. V-gene and J-gene trimming of TCR beta chains was associated with a missense DCLRE1C variant in a later genetic analysis, and the association was replicated in an independent cohort. Presence/absence analyses assumed roughly uniform sequencing depth across donors, an assumption that may not hold. This cohort had only TCR beta chains sequenced, and the lack of alpha or paired-chain data limited which features could be detected. Linkage disequilibrium might explain the correlated functional status among segregating V segments, but an unknown experimental factor could not be excluded. The authors suggested that the approach could potentially be generalized to other disease states and immunological phenotypes. An earlier analysis of around 600 of the donors showed that most TCR beta V segments appeared in productive rearrangements either about 87% or about 30% of the time, which broadly matched IMGT annotations. In a later analysis, HLA-associated TCR beta chains were found to be more clonally expanded and to have lower generation probabilities than equally common non-associated chains. When HLA alleles, especially DR and DQ, strongly co-occurred, attributing TCR associations to individual alleles was difficult. In vitro tests confirmed that a few of the cytomegalovirus-associated TCR beta chains recognize cytomegalovirus antigens. Because counts were too low, about 18 rarely observed V segments, including chromosome 9 orphons, were excluded from the earlier analysis of some 590 of the donors. A further reported finding was that TCR beta sequences accurately predicted the HLA-A and HLA-B alleles for most subjects in the first cohort. Immune exposure information for the cohort was limited to CMV serostatus. Because some donors lacked HLA typing at each locus, the association tests relied only on the typed subset. In a later analysis, TCR association rates were found to vary across HLA loci, with the most associated TCRs seen for DRB1 alleles and the fewest for HLA-C alleles. The classifier was reported to diagnose cytomegalovirus status with high specificity and sensitivity in both the original cohort and the validation cohort. Most TCR sequences were observed very rarely across donors, whereas some public TCRs were present in many individuals. According to a later analysis, most CMV-associated TCR beta chains appeared to be HLA-restricted, and the HLA associations seemed to be driven largely by CMV exposure. A total of 164 TCR beta chains were listed by the study as associated with cytomegalovirus. A later analysis associated 15,000 to 20,000 TCR beta sequences with specific HLA alleles at a false discovery rate of 0.05. In a later genetic analysis, fewer N-insertions in productive TCRs were reported among donors in an Asian-associated ancestry cluster than the roughly 700-donor mean. A cluster of highly shared sequence variants was judged likely to represent a technical artifact of the sequencing pipeline.

This sequence was found in a man aged 35 to 55 in good health and CMV-seropositive. The chain is assembled from TRBV16 and TRBJ1-1; TRBD1 agrees with 9 junctional bases. Sequenced: PBMCs. The bases read TGTGCCAGCAGCCCCCGGGACAGGGTGAACACTGAAGCTTTCTTT. It specifies CASSPRDRVNTEAFF.